This TCR beta chain originates from a study of blood T cell repertoires in COVID-19. The data were produced by immunoSEQ multiplex PCR, yet TCRdb's version contains in-frame clones alone and is incomplete. Here the sample spans about 200,000 clones, around 84% being singletons. Cohorts were based on clinical histories the participants reported. The source material was PBMCs or T cells enriched from blood (not recorded which). The source of this sequence is a man aged 35-49 years who had recovered from COVID-19.

CDR3 sequence reads: CASRSGTANTEAFF. The CDR3 region has the DNA TGTGCCAGCAGGTCCGGGACAGCGAACACTGAAGCTTTCTTT. This rearrangement joins TRBV13 to TRBJ1-1; TRBD1 matches 7 bases. Germline assignment: CDR1 PRHDT and CDR2 FYEKMQ (reference sequence). The CDR3 length is 14 residues. V was pared by 6 bases and J by 1 base, with 5 bases of the junction left unmatched.